This T cell receptor (beta chain) appears in the sequencing data of a study of T cell responses to AZD1222 COVID-19 vaccine. Germline assignment: CDR1 SGHNT and CDR2 YENEEA. V was pared by 5 bases and J by 8 bases, with 9 bases of the junction left unmatched. This CDR3 contains 14 residues. The table came from immunoSEQ multiplex PCR; TCRdb's copy has only in-frame clones and leaves some out. The sample yields 100,000 to 140,000 clones, around 91% seen once. The rearrangement joins TRBV11-3 to TRBJ2-1; 7 bases are shared with TRBD1. This specimen consisted of peripheral blood, obtained on day 0 of AZD1222 vaccination. This receptor was taken from an adult in good health. CDR3 loop: CASSTPGGGDEQFF. The CDR3, as DNA: TGTGCCAGCAGCACACCAGGGGGTGGGGATGAGCAGTTCTTC.